This paragraph reports one T cell receptor (beta chain). What this receptor recognizes is not known. The CDR3 goes from the cysteine to the phenylalanine over 17 residues. This entry has no DNA. The germline V gene sets CDR1 to SGHTA and CDR2 to FQGNSA. The data originate from a study of GPR56 and killer-like receptors on CD4 memory cells (dated by TCRdb to about 2019). A note on the overall study: It was proposed in the study that human CD4+ memory T-cell differentiation and cytokine production potential are marked by progressive acquisition of KLRB1, KLRG1, GPR56 and then KLRF1. The healthy blood donors were described in the study as age-matched to the liver disease patients, whose median age was about 68 years.

Before TCRbeta sequencing, fluorescence-activated cell sorting was used to enrich five KLR/GPR56-defined CD4+ populations. TCRbeta repertoires of five CD4+ T-cell subsets defined by KLRB1, KLRG1, GPR56 and KLRF1 expression were sequenced to test a linear memory differentiation pathway. TCR-sequenced cells came from peripheral blood of healthy control individuals, reported as five donors in the TCRbeta analysis figure. Heparinized peripheral blood was collected, and every sample was processed within one hour of retrieval. Blood was diluted 1:2 in PBS, and peripheral blood mononuclear cells were then isolated from the diluted blood at room temperature by Biocoll density gradient centrifugation. Before flow sorting, CD4+ T cells were enriched from freshly isolated PBMCs by magnetic sorting with anti-CD4 MicroBeads. A BD FACSAria II was used to sort CD4+ T cells enriched from PBMCs of healthy donors according to marker expression. For surface staining, the researchers used Miltenyi Biotec antibodies: anti-KLRB1 clone 191B8, anti-KLRF1 clone 4A4.D10 and anti-KLRG1 clone REA261.

Broad study findings and their caveats: TCR repertoires overlapped especially between the late populations 4 and 5, and partly population 3. Clones dominating late populations 4 and 5 were also found in early populations 1 and 2, and this finding was taken by the authors as evidence for linear differentiation. Clonal frequency was low in the marker-negative population and rose progressively along the proposed pathway, while TCRbeta diversity fell correspondingly. Diversity and similarity analyses were restricted to the 100 most expanded clones per population rather than full repertoires.

The sequencer was an Illumina HiSeq 2500. The recombined TCRbeta locus was amplified by a previously published PCR protocol to build sequencing libraries. As for the authors' bioinformatics: Any read whose average quality score fell below 30 was discarded, and IMSEQ was used to process the reads that remained. Each clonotype was defined by Vbeta gene, Jbeta gene and CDR3 amino acid sequence. Repertoire overlap between populations was quantified with the Morisita-Horn index computed on the top 100 expanded clones. Renyi diversity profiles calculated on the top 100 expanded clones were used to assess clonal diversity. The reads underwent TCRdb reprocessing, giving one record for each CDR3 protein sequence and no DNA. These V and J calls originate from TCRdb's pipeline instead of the authors' own analysis. For this sample, the table gives some 1,000 distinct CDR3 sequences. The ten largest clones take up around 17% of the sample.

This chain is built from TRBV7-2 and TRBJ1-2; with no DNA, the TCRdb D assignment of TRBD1 cannot be verified. Material for sequencing was memory CD4+ T cells from blood. This receptor was identified in a human donor in good health. The CDR3 corresponds to CASSLGGSTGTNYGYTF.